The subject of this entry is one T cell receptor beta chain. The target antigen is unknown. The CDR3 is made up of 15 amino acids. The germline V and J ends were trimmed by 4 bases and 1 base, with 13 bases remaining between them. Germline CDR1 is LNHDA and CDR2 is SQIVND (reference sequence). Replicate PCRs run on sorted subsets employed approximately 180 ng DNA, 25,000 to 35,000 T cell genomes. Data came from immunoSEQ multiplex PCR; TCRdb stores just in-frame clones and leaves some out. The sample has roughly 700,000 clones; around 72% are singletons. The data originate from a study of shared clonotypes between healthy human individuals. Study outcomes and limitations: Non-shared clonotypes showed lower generation probabilities than clonotypes common to all four donors. For naive CD4 cells, around 5% of clonotypes were shared across a handful of donors.

Input material: memory CD4+ T cells sorted from blood. Subset defined: CD45RA-negative fraction. The chain recombines TRBV19 with TRBJ1-1; D is possibly TRBD1 (5 bases). The TCR comes from a woman aged 30 to 39 in good health. The chain's CDR3 is CASSTGSTANTEAFF. CDR3 nucleotides: TGTGCCAGTAGTACCGGATCGACAGCGAACACTGAAGCTTTCTTT.